This is a list of T cell receptor beta chains from one sample in a study of T-cell memory formation after mild COVID-19. TCRdb recomputed calls from the 5' RACE reads with MiXCR, one row per CDR3 protein. The sample contains some 120,000 distinct CDR3 sequences, roughly 15% of which appear only once. Sequenced sample: PBMCs or a T cell subset sorted from them (not recorded which). Receptors originate from an adult woman who had mild COVID-19 (a few samples of this study predate the infection). Cell type and time point are not known. Each CDR3 is given without its conserved first and last residue. Each record gives: V gene, J gene, clone size, CDR3 protein. Size values are once, few and many counts, or a class for expanded clones, and some rows have none.

TRBV3-1	TRBJ2-2	many	ASSPGPTNTGELF
TRBV29-1	TRBJ2-1	few	SSRAGGYEQF
TRBV4-2	TRBJ2-1	-	ASSRPGTSGF
TRBV20-1	TRBJ2-7	few	SARVGPSYEQY
TRBV12-3/TRBV12-4	TRBJ2-1	few	ASSLLLAGGQF
TRBV29-1	TRBJ1-1	-	SADGTVNTEAF
TRBV15	TRBJ2-7	-	ATTGTSGSSYEQY
TRBV2	TRBJ1-2	few	ASSGRVYGYT
TRBV7-6	TRBJ2-3	-	ASSLEAGGMADTQY
TRBV5-1	TRBJ1-2	many	ASSLEAQGALYGYT
TRBV18	TRBJ2-5	-	ASSPSRQQQETQY
TRBV6-1	TRBJ2-7	few	AVRAGGLDEQY
TRBV7-9	TRBJ1-4	-	ASSLGGRRSKLF
TRBV4-1	TRBJ1-6	-	ASSPTQGSDSPLH
TRBV2	TRBJ2-2	once	ASNFLRIGAGELF
TRBV5-1	TRBJ2-7	few	ASSLGQGGYEQY
TRBV7-6	TRBJ1-2	few	ASSPWTGEDGYT
TRBV7-9	TRBJ2-3	many	ASSSGDYSDTQY
TRBV2	TRBJ2-1	-	ASSAEQGAYNEQF
TRBV18	TRBJ2-5	few	ASSPLGTSGSQETQY
TRBV24-1	TRBJ2-1	few	ATSETSGSVGFNEQF
TRBV7-9	TRBJ2-7	-	ASSRLGYEQY
TRBV13	TRBJ1-1	-	ASSLVHLIGNTEAF
TRBV2	TRBJ2-7	many	ASILDRGLAYEQY
TRBV3-1	TRBJ1-1	-	ASSYETNTEAF
TRBV11-2	TRBJ2-5	few	ASSLWGLAEETQY
TRBV5-5	TRBJ1-1	-	ASSFDRFENTEAF
TRBV5-4	TRBJ2-1	-	ASSFDSGQSYNEQF
TRBV7-9	TRBJ1-2	few	ASSLEAGIYGYT
TRBV29-1	TRBJ2-1	few	SVEERNEQF
TRBV18	TRBJ2-5	-	ASSPETGETQY
TRBV4-3	TRBJ2-7	-	ASSQDLAGGPVDEQY
TRBV29-1	TRBJ2-7	once	SARGYEQY
TRBV18	TRBJ1-1	-	ASSPKTANTEAF
TRBV20-1	TRBJ2-4	-	SASDWLLAKNIQY
TRBV12-3/TRBV12-4	TRBJ2-2	-	ASSLYLGDSTGELF
TRBV20-1	TRBJ2-5	-	SARDTLSGFGGTQY
TRBV24-1	TRBJ2-7	few	ATSVSLASKNEQY
TRBV6-2/TRBV6-3	TRBJ2-3	-	ASSYMGQTRSDTQY
TRBV7-8	TRBJ1-2	few	ASSLGGFGGYT
TRBV5-1	TRBJ1-1	many	ASSFDRGRAEAF
TRBV5-1	TRBJ1-2	-	ASSLGGQENYGYT
TRBV20-1	TRBJ2-7	many	SARATIKYSYEQY